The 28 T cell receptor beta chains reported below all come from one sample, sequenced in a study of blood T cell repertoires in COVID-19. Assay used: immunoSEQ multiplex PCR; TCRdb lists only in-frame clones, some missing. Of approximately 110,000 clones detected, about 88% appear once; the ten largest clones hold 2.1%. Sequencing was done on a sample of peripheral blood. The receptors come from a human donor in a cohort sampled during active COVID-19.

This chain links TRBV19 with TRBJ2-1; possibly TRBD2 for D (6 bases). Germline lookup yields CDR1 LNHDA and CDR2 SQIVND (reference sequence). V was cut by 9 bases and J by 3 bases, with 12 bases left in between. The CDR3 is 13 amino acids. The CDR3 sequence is CARASDSYNEQFF. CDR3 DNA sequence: TGTGCCAGAGCTAGCGACAGCTACAATGAGCAGTTCTTC.

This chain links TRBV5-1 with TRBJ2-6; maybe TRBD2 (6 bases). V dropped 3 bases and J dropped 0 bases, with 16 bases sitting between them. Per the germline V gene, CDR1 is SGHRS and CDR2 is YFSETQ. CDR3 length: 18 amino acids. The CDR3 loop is CASSSGGTSHSGANVLTF. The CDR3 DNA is TGCGCCAGCAGCTCCGGTGGGACTTCCCACTCTGGGGCCAACGTCCTGACTTTC.

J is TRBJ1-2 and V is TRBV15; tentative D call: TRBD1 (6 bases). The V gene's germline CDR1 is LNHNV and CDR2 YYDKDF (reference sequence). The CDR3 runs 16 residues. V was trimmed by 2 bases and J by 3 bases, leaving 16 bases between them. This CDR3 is CATSRPRDTPYYGYTF. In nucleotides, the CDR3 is TGTGCCACCAGCAGACCACGGGACACTCCTTACTATGGCTACACCTTC.

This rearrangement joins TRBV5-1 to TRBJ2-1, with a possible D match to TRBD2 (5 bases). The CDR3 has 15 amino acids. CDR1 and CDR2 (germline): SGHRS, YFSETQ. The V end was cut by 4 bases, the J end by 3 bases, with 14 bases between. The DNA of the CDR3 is TGCGCCAGCAGCCCCGAGGACGGACTCTACAATGAGCAGTTCTTC. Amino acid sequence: CASSPEDGLYNEQFF.

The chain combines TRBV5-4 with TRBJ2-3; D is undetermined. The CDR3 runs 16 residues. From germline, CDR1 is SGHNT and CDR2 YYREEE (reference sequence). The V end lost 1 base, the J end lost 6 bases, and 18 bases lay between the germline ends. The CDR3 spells CASSLPNEDPMDTQYF. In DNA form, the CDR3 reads TGTGCCAGCAGCTTGCCTAATGAGGATCCGATGGATACGCAGTATTTT.

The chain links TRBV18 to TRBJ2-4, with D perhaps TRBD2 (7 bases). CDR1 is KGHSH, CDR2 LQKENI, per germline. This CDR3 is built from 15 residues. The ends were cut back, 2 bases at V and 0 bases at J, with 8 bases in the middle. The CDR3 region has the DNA TGTGCCAGCTCACCAGGGGGGGCAGCCAAAAACATTCAGTACTTC. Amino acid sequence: CASSPGGAAKNIQYF.

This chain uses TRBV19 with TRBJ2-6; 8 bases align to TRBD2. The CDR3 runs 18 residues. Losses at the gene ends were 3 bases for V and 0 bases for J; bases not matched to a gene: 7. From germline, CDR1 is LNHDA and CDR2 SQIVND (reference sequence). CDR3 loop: CASSIIRGGSSGANVLTF. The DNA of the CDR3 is TGTGCCAGTAGTATTATCCGGGGGGGAAGCTCTGGGGCCAACGTCCTGACTTTC.

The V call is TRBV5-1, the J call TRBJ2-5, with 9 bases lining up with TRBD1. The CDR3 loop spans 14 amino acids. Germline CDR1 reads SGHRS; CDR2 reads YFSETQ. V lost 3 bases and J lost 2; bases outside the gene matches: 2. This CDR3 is CASSSDRGQETQYF. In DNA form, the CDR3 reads TGCGCCAGCAGCTCGGACAGGGGACAAGAGACCCAGTACTTC.

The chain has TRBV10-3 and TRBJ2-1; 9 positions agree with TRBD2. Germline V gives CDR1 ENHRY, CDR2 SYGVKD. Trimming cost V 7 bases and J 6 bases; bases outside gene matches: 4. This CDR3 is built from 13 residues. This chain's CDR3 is CAITASGANEQFF. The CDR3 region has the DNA TGTGCCATCACTGCTAGCGGGGCCAATGAGCAGTTCTTC.

This CDR3 is CASRRTSGRVHEQYF. The CDR3 region has the DNA TGTGCCAGCAGGAGGACTAGCGGGAGGGTCCACGAGCAGTACTTC. The chain combines TRBV28 with TRBJ2-7, with TRBD2 matching over 15 bases. This CDR3 region has 15 residues. Germline CDR1 reads MDHEN; CDR2 reads SYDVKM. Losses at the gene ends were 6 bases for V and 5 bases for J; bases not matched to a gene: 5.

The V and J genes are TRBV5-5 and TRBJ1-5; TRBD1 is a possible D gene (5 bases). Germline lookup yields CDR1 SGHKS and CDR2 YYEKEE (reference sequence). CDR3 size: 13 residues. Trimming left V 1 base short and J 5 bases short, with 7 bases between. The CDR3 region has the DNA TGTGCCAGCAGCTTGCGCAGGGATCAGCCCCAGCATTTT. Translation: CASSLRRDQPQHF.

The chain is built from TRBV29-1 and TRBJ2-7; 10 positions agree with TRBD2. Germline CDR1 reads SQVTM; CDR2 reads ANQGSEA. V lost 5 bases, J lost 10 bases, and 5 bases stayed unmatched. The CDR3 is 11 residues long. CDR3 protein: CSVSSGRFQYF. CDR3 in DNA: TGCAGCGTTAGTAGCGGGAGGTTTCAGTACTTC.

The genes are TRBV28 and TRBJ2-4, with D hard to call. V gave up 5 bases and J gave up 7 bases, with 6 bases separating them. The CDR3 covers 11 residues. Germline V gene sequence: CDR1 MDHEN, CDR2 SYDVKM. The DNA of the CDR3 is TGTGCCAGCAGTCAGAGGAACATTCAGTACTTC. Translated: CASSQRNIQYF.

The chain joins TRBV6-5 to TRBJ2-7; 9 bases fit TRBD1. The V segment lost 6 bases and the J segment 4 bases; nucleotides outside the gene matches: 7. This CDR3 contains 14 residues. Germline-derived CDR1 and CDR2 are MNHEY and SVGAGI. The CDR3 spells CASSKQTGGYEQYF. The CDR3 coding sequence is TGTGCCAGCAGCAAGCAGACAGGGGGGTACGAGCAGTACTTC.

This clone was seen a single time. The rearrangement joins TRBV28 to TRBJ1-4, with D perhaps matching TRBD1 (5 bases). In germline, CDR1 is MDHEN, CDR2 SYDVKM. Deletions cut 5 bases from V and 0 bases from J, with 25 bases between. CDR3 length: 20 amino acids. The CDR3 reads CASSPRAGRRTASTNEKLFF. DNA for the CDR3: TGTGCCAGCAGTCCGAGGGCGGGACGCCGAACCGCCTCAACTAATGAAAAACTGTTTTTT. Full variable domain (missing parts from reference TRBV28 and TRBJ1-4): DVKVTQSSRYLVKRTGEKVFLECVQDMDHENMFWYRQDPGLGLRLIYFSYDVKMKEKGDIPEGYSVSREKKERFSLILESASTNQTSMYLCASSPRAGRRTASTNEKLFFGSGTQLSVL.

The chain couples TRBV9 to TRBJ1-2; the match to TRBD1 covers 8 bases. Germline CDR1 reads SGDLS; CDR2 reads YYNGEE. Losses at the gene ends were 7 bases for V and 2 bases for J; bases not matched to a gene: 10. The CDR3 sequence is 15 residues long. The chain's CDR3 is CASSNGQGSNYGYTF. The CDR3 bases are TGTGCCAGCTCAAATGGACAGGGATCCAACTATGGCTACACCTTC.

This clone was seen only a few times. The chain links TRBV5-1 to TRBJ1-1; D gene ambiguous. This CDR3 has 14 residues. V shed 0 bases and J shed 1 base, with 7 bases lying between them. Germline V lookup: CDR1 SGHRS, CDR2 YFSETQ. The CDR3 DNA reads TGCGCCAGCAGCTTGGGCAGGAAGAACACTGAAGCTTTCTTT. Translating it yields CASSLGRKNTEAFF.

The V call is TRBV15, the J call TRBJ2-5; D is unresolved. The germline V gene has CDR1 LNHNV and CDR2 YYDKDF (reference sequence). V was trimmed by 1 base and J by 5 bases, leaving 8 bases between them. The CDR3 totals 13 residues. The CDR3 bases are TGTGCCACCAGCAGAGCGACCGGGGAGACCCAGTACTTC. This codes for CATSRATGETQYF.

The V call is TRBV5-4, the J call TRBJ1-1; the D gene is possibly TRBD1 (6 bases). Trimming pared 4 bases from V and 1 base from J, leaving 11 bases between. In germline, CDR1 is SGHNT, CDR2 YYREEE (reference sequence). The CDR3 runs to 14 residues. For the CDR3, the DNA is TGTGCCAGCAGCGTGGACAGTTCGAACACTGAAGCTTTCTTT. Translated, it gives CASSVDSSNTEAFF.

The CDR3 DNA follows: TGCGCCAGCAGCCAAGTACAAAATGATGAGCAGTTCTTC. The encoded protein is CASSQVQNDEQFF. The chain recombines TRBV4-1 with TRBJ2-1; the D is unclear. Germline V CDR1 and CDR2: MGHRA, YSYEKL. CDR3 size: 13 residues. The V end was cut by 1 base, the J end by 8 bases, with 9 bases between.

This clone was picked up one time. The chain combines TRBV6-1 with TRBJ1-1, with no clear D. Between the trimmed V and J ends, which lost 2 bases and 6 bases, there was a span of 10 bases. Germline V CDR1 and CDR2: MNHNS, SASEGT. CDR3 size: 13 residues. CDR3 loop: CASSERSVPEAFF. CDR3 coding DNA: TGTGCCAGCAGTGAACGGTCGGTCCCTGAAGCTTTCTTT.

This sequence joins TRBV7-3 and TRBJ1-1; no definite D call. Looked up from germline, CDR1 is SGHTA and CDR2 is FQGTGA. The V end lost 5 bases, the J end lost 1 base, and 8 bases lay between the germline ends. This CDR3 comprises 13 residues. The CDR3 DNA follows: TGTGCCAGCAGCGAAAGCGGGAACACTGAAGCTTTCTTT. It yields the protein CASSESGNTEAFF. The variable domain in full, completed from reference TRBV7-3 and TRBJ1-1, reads GAGVSQTPSNKVTEKGKYVELRCDPISGHTALYWYRQSLGQGPEFLIYFQGTGAADDSGLPNDRFFAVRPEGSVSTLKIQRTERGDSAVYLCASSESGNTEAFFGQGTRLTVV.

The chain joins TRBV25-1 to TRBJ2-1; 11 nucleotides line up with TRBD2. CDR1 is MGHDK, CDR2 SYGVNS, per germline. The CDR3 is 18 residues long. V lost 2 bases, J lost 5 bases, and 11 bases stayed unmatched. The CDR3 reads CASSEPRTSGRGNNEQFF. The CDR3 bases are TGTGCCAGCAGTGAACCGCGGACTAGCGGGCGAGGGAACAATGAGCAGTTCTTC.

This CDR3 is CASSSSGRITYEQYF. CDR3 DNA sequence: TGTGCCAGCAGTTCCAGCGGGAGGATAACCTACGAGCAGTACTTC. The rearrangement uses TRBV6-2 or TRBV6-3 and TRBJ2-7; 9 nucleotides line up with TRBD2. Germline values: CDR1 MNHEY, CDR2 SVGEGT. CDR3 size: 15 residues. V lost 4 bases to trimming and J lost 2 bases; unmatched junction nucleotides: 6.

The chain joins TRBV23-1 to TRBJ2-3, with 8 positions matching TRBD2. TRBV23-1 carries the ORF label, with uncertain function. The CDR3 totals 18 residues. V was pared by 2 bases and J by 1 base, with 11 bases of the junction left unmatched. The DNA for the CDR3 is TGCGCCAGCAGTCAAACGTGGCGGGGGGCCATATGCACAGATACGCAGTATTTT. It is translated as CASSQTWRGAICTDTQYF.

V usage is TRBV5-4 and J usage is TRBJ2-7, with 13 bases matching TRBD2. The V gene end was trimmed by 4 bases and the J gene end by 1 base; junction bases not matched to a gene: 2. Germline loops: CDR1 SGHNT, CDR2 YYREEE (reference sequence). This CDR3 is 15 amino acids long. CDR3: CASSGGLAGSYEQYF. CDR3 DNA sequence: TGTGCCAGCAGCGGGGGACTAGCGGGGTCCTACGAGCAGTACTTC.

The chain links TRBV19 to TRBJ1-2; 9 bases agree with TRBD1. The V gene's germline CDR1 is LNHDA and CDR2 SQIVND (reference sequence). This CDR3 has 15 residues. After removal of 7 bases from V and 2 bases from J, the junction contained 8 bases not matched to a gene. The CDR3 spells CASKQGAASNYGYTF. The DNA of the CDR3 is TGTGCCAGTAAACAGGGGGCCGCATCCAACTATGGCTACACCTTC.

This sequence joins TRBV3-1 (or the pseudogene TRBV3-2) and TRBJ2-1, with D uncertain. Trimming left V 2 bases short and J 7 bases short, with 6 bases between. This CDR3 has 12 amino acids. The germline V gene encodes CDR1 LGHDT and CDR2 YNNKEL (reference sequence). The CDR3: CASSQLQNEQFF. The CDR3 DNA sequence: TGTGCCAGCAGCCAACTACAGAATGAGCAGTTCTTC.